These 23 T cell receptor beta chains were all obtained from the same sample, sequenced in a study of blood T cell repertoires in COVID-19. Profiled with immunoSEQ multiplex PCR; TCRdb holds only in-frame clones, not every one. The sample holds around 250,000 clones, around 88% seen once. The specimen sequenced was peripheral blood. The receptors derive from a man in his forties or fifties with active or convalescent COVID-19.

The V call is TRBV19, the J call TRBJ1-3; D is ambiguous. The CDR3 extends over 16 amino acids. The germline V and J ends were trimmed by 1 base and 2 bases, with 12 bases remaining between them. Germline V gene sequence: CDR1 LNHDA, CDR2 SQIVND (reference sequence). The CDR3 reads CASSIAPRGPGNTIYF. For the CDR3, the DNA is TGTGCCAGTAGTATAGCCCCGCGAGGGCCTGGAAACACCATATATTTT.

The chain combines TRBV9 with TRBJ2-3; D is possibly TRBD2 (5 bases). CDR1 and CDR2 from the germline V gene are SGDLS and YYNGEE. V was cut by 0 bases and J by 6 bases, with 11 bases left in between. The CDR3 consists of 14 residues. In DNA form, the CDR3 reads TGTGCCAGCAGCGTAGGTGGAGGCCCCGATACGCAGTATTTT. Residues: CASSVGGGPDTQYF. The full variable domain, in which reference TRBV9 and TRBJ2-3 provide the parts outside the CDR3, is DSGVTQTPKHLITATGQRVTLRCSPRSGDLSVYWYQQSLDQGLQFLIQYYNGEERAKGNILERFSAQQFPDLHSELNLSSLELGDSALYFCASSVGGGPDTQYFGPGTRLTVL.

This rearrangement joins TRBV2 to TRBJ1-5, with D possibly matching TRBD1 (5 bases). CDR1 and CDR2 (germline): SNHLY, FYNNEI. V was trimmed by 2 bases and J by 1 base, leaving 9 bases between them. CDR3 length: 15 amino acids. CDR3 sequence: CASSEMGLSNQPQHF. CDR3 DNA: TGTGCCAGCAGTGAAATGGGACTGAGCAATCAGCCCCAGCATTTT.

The chain couples TRBV7-9 to TRBJ1-2; the match to TRBD1 covers 9 bases. The CDR3 loop spans 14 amino acids. CDR1 and CDR2 (germline): SEHNR, FQNEAQ (reference sequence). J was trimmed by 8 bases and V by 5 bases; bases with no gene match: 9. Written as DNA, the CDR3 is TGTGCCAGCAGCACTCAGACAGGGACAGGGGGCTACACCTTC. It encodes CASSTQTGTGGYTF.

V gene TRBV7-3 combines with J gene TRBJ2-3; D gene ambiguous. The CDR3 is 14 amino acids. V lost 6 bases and J lost 2, with 12 bases in between. From germline, CDR1 is SGHTA and CDR2 FQGTGA. The chain's CDR3 is CASSPAQYTDTQYF. CDR3 DNA: TGTGCCAGCAGTCCCGCCCAGTACACAGATACGCAGTATTTT.

The chain uses TRBV6-5 and TRBJ1-6, with a weak D call TRBD1 (5 bases). Germline assignment: CDR1 MNHEY and CDR2 SVGAGI. Trimming took off 2 bases at V and 11 bases at J, with 16 bases between the two ends. The CDR3 runs 15 residues. The CDR3 loop is CASSYGRDLLAPLHF. CDR3 DNA: TGTGCCAGCAGTTACGGCAGGGATCTATTGGCACCCCTCCACTTT.

The chain uses TRBV24-1 and TRBJ2-3; 8 nucleotides align to TRBD1. This CDR3 comprises 14 residues. V lost 6 bases, J lost 5 bases, and 6 bases stayed unmatched. The germline V gene encodes CDR1 KGHDR and CDR2 SFDVKD. The CDR3 bases are TGTGCCACCAGTTCTGCCAGGGGGCAAGATACGCAGTATTTT. It specifies CATSSARGQDTQYF.

In its sample, this clone was seen once. The chain carries TRBV19 and TRBJ1-4, with D perhaps TRBD1 (5 bases). This CDR3 is built from 13 residues. The germline V and J ends were trimmed by 6 bases and 4 bases, with 9 bases remaining between them. Germline-derived CDR1 and CDR2 are LNHDA and SQIVND (reference sequence). CDR3 amino acids: CASSRAFNEKLFF. The CDR3 DNA follows: TGTGCCAGTAGCAGGGCCTTTAATGAAAAACTGTTTTTT.

This sequence joins TRBV29-1 and TRBJ2-5; 12 bases agree with TRBD2. Germline V gene sequence: CDR1 SQVTM, CDR2 ANQGSEA. The CDR3 extends over 14 amino acids. J was trimmed by 4 bases and V by 4 bases; bases with no gene match: 4. In nucleotides, the CDR3 is TGCAGCGTTGCGGGACTAGCGGGTGCAGAGACCCAGTACTTC. Translation gives CSVAGLAGAETQYF.

The rearrangement joins TRBV11-1 to TRBJ1-2; D possibly corresponds to TRBD1 (6 bases). V shed 6 bases and J shed 5 bases, with 13 bases lying between them. The CDR3 is made up of 13 amino acids. The V gene's germline CDR1 is SGHAT and CDR2 FQDESV (reference sequence). DNA of the CDR3: TGTGCCAGCAGTCGTTCAGGGGCGTATGGCTACACCTTC. As protein: CASSRSGAYGYTF.

The table lists this clone with a count of one. The V and J genes are TRBV5-5 and TRBJ2-1, with 9 bases lining up with TRBD2. Looked up from germline, CDR1 is SGHKS and CDR2 is YYEKEE (reference sequence). V lost 4 bases and J lost 4; bases outside the gene matches: 6. CDR3 size: 15 residues. The CDR3 DNA reads TGTGCCAGCAGCAAGACTAGCGGTCCTTACAATGAGCAGTTCTTC. Its translation: CASSKTSGPYNEQFF.

V gene TRBV3-1 (or the pseudogene TRBV3-2) combines with J gene TRBJ1-2; 8 bases fit TRBD1. This CDR3 has 14 residues. Germline CDR1 LGHDT, CDR2 YNNKEL (reference sequence). The V and J ends lost 7 bases and 5 bases, in that order; junction bases with no gene match: 9. The CDR3 DNA reads TGTGCCAGCACCTCCGGGACAGGTGTATATGGCTACACCTTC. Translation gives CASTSGTGVYGYTF.

The chain combines TRBV12-3 or TRBV12-4 with TRBJ1-2; D not resolved. The CDR3 covers 12 residues. The germline V and J ends were trimmed by 6 bases and 7 bases, with 12 bases remaining between them. For the CDR3, the DNA is TGTGCCAGCAGCTACGGAGCCGCTGGCTACACCTTC. It yields the protein CASSYGAAGYTF.

V gene TRBV29-1 combines with J gene TRBJ2-1, with D perhaps TRBD1 (5 bases). Germline CDR1 and CDR2: SQVTM and ANQGSEA. The CDR3 has 16 amino acids. Trimming cost V 0 bases and J 6 bases, with 18 bases left between them. Here the CDR3 reads CSVEDLSQTVLNEQFF. The CDR3 nucleotides are TGCAGCGTTGAAGATCTCAGTCAGACAGTACTCAATGAGCAGTTCTTC.

The chain has TRBV19 and TRBJ2-1, with D perhaps TRBD2 (5 bases). Germline lookup yields CDR1 LNHDA and CDR2 SQIVND (reference sequence). The CDR3 consists of 14 residues. Trimming left V 7 bases short and J 1 base short, with 11 bases between. The CDR3 sequence: CASKWTQSYNEQFF. CDR3 bases: TGTGCCAGTAAGTGGACTCAGTCCTACAATGAGCAGTTCTTC.

The chain employs TRBV24-1 and TRBJ2-1; 7 bases fit TRBD2. The CDR3 runs to 15 residues. V shed 4 bases, J shed 7 bases, and the junction held 9 bases outside the gene matches. Looked up from germline, CDR1 is KGHDR and CDR2 is SFDVKD. CDR3 amino acids: CATSDLWTSRNEQFF. CDR3 DNA sequence: TGTGCCACCAGTGACCTCTGGACTAGTAGGAATGAGCAGTTCTTC.

The chain links TRBV30 to TRBJ1-3; D uncertain. V dropped 5 bases and J dropped 2 bases, with 10 bases sitting between them. Germline V gene lookup returns CDR1 GTSNPN and CDR2 SVGIG (reference sequence). The length of the CDR3 is 13 residues. CDR3 protein: CAWAGRTGNTIYF. The DNA for the CDR3 is TGTGCCTGGGCAGGTCGAACTGGAAACACCATATATTTT.

The V gene is TRBV11-2, the J gene TRBJ1-1; 8 bases line up with TRBD1. CDR1 and CDR2 from the germline V gene are SGHAT and FQNNGV. The CDR3 sequence is 15 residues long. V shed 6 bases, J shed 1 base, and the junction held 7 bases outside the gene matches. The CDR3 is CASSGQGRKNTEAFF. CDR3 DNA: TGTGCCAGCAGTGGACAGGGAAGGAAGAACACTGAAGCTTTCTTT.

J is TRBJ1-1 and V is TRBV11-3; 8 bases are a match to TRBD1. Trimming at V came to 5 bases and at J to 3 bases, leaving 11 bases not matched to a gene. CDR1 is SGHNT and CDR2 is YENEEA in the germline V gene. This CDR3 region has 16 residues. In DNA form, the CDR3 reads TGTGCCAGCAGCATCTTAGGACAGGGCGGGCACACTGAAGCTTTCTTT. Its translation is CASSILGQGGHTEAFF.

J is TRBJ2-7 and V is TRBV5-1; D is possibly TRBD1 (6 bases). CDR3 length equals 16 residues. Germline V CDR1 and CDR2: SGHRS, YFSETQ. Trimming cost V 4 bases and J 4 bases, with 21 bases left between them. The CDR3 DNA follows: TGCGCCAGCAGCCCAGCAGTTTCCCGAGGGGGATACGAGCAGTACTTC. It specifies CASSPAVSRGGYEQYF.

The chain joins TRBV19 to TRBJ2-2; 7 bases match TRBD1. The CDR3 totals 16 residues. Unmatched junction bases numbered 10, after V lost 6 bases and J lost 3 bases. Germline CDR1 is LNHDA and CDR2 is SQIVND (reference sequence). In nucleotides, the CDR3 is TGTGCCAGTAGGTCACAGGGGTACTGGGACACCGGGGAGCTGTTTTTT. Translating it yields CASRSQGYWDTGELFF.

The table lists this clone with a count of one. V gene TRBV7-9 combines with J gene TRBJ1-1, with TRBD1 identical over 8 bases. The CDR3 is 14 residues long. V lost 6 bases and J lost 3; bases outside the gene matches: 6. Germline V gene sequence: CDR1 SEHNR, CDR2 FQNEAQ (reference sequence). Here the CDR3 DNA reads TGTGCCAGCAGTACACAGGGGGTATACACTGAAGCTTTCTTT. This codes for CASSTQGVYTEAFF.

On this clone itself: This sample includes further DNA sequences coding for the same CDR3. This chain joins TRBV9 and TRBJ2-1, with TRBD2 matching 10 bases. Per the germline V gene, CDR1 is SGDLS and CDR2 is YYNGEE. The CDR3 totals 15 residues. V lost 0 bases to trimming and J lost 3 bases; unmatched junction nucleotides: 0. CDR3 DNA: TGTGCCAGCAGCGTAGGACTAGCGGGCTACAATGAGCAGTTCTTC. This sequence encodes CASSVGLAGYNEQFF.